The present entry profiles one T cell receptor beta chain with its context. No antigen is known for it. Looked up from germline, CDR1 is MDHEN and CDR2 is SYDVKM. The CDR3 extends over 15 amino acids. The ends lost 3 bases at V and 2 bases at J; junction bases unmatched: 5. CD45RO-negative cells were positively selected for CCR7, leaving out terminally differentiated effector memory CD45RA+ cells. The sample is drawn from a study of shared clonotypes between healthy human individuals. General study points: Estimated clonotype richness was generally higher in naive than memory subsets. The rarefaction results pointed to incomplete sorted-subset sequencing despite large depth.

Genomic DNA (from each subset) was split evenly across several immunoSEQ plates. Libraries were prepared by immunoSEQ multiplex PCR; TCRdb keeps only in-frame clonotypes and omits some of them. There are around 600,000 clones in the sample; roughly 95% occur only once, and 0.11% lies in the top ten. The chain joins TRBV28 to TRBJ2-3, with 7 bases matching TRBD2. Sequencing was done on a sample of naive CD8+ T cells sorted from blood. This clonotype originated in a woman in her twenties or thirties in good health. In nucleotides, the CDR3 is TGTGCCAGCAGTTTGGGGGGGACTTACACAGATACGCAGTATTTT. This gives the protein CASSLGGTYTDTQYF.